This T cell receptor (beta chain) emerged from a study of blood T cell repertoires in COVID-19. Study at large: COVID-19 samples, acute and convalescent, were from the United States, Italy and Spain. Sample material is recorded as cDNA or gDNA derived from T cells, B-cell-depleted T cells, or PBMCs.

This CDR3 has 13 residues. Deletions cut 5 bases from V and 7 bases from J, with 12 bases between. Original handling: The authors estimated nucleated cell counts from reference gene primer amplification. TCRdb keeps only in-frame clones here, not all; method: immunoSEQ multiplex PCR. V and J calls and clone size are copied from that table; D and trimming were computed from the DNA. The sample holds a few hundred thousand clones, around 81% seen once. The sequenced material came from peripheral blood. The source is a man aged 30-40 years who had recovered from COVID-19. This rearrangement joins TRBV12-3 or TRBV12-4 to TRBJ2-1; D may be TRBD2 (7 bases). The CDR3 DNA reads as TGTGCCAGCAGTGTCGGGGGGCGAAATGAGCAGTTCTTC. It yields the protein CASSVGGRNEQFF.